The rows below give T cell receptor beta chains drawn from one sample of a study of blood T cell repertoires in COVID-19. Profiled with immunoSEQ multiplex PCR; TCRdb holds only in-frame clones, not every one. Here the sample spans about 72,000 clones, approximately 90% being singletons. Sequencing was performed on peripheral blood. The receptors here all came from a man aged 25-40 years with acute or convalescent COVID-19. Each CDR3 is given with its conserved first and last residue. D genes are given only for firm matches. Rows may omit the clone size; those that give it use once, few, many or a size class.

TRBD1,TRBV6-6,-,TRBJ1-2,CASRLTGDTYGYTF,TGTGCCAGCAGATTAACAGGGGATACTTATGGCTACACCTTC
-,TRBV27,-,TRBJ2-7,CASSFRGRGHEQYF,TGTGCCAGCAGTTTTAGGGGCAGGGGCCACGAGCAGTACTTC
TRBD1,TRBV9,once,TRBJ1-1,CASSVEPGGVAEAFF,TGTGCCAGCAGCGTAGAACCAGGGGGCGTCGCTGAAGCTTTCTTT
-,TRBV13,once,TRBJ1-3,CASSPGLSGNTIYF,TGTGCCAGCAGCCCAGGGCTTTCTGGAAACACCATATATTTT
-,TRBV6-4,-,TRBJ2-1,CASSEDSSYNEQFF,TGTGCCAGCAGTGAGGACAGCTCCTACAATGAGCAGTTCTTC
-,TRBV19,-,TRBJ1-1,CASSISRDTEAFF,TGTGCCAGTAGTATCTCCAGGGACACTGAAGCTTTCTTT
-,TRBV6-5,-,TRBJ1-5,CASSYGTSDQPQHF,TGTGCCAGCAGTTACGGGACATCTGATCAGCCCCAGCATTTT
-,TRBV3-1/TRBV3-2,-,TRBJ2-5,CASSPNQETQYF,TGTGCCAGCAGCCCCAACCAAGAGACCCAGTACTTC
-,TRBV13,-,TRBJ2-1,CASSSSTGSPNEQFF,TGTGCCAGCAGCTCCTCGACAGGAAGCCCCAATGAGCAGTTCTTC
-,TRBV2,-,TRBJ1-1,CASRGQENTEAFF,TGTGCCAGCAGGGGACAAGAGAACACTGAAGCTTTCTTT
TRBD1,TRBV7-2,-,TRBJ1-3,CASSPRQGAGGNTIYF,TGTGCCAGCAGCCCCCGACAGGGGGCAGGTGGAAACACCATATATTTT
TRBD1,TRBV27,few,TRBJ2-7,CASSPTRRRDRGTHEQYF,TGTGCCAGCAGTCCAACGAGGAGACGGGACAGGGGGACTCACGAGCAGTACTTC
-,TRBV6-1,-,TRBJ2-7,CASSEKAAGRPYEQYF,TGTGCCAGCAGTGAAAAGGCCGCAGGGAGGCCCTACGAGCAGTACTTC
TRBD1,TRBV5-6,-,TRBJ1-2,CASTSDRGLNYGYTF,TGTGCCAGCACCTCTGACAGGGGCCTAAACTATGGCTACACCTTC
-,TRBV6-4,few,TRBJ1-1,CASSPEAGNTEAFF,TGTGCCAGCAGTCCAGAGGCCGGGAACACTGAAGCTTTCTTT
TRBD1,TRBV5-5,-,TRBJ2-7,CASSTGTGRGEQYF,TGTGCCAGCAGCACCGGGACAGGGCGGGGCGAGCAGTACTTC
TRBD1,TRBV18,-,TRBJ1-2,CASSLSTNDRVGGYTF,TGTGCCAGCTCACTATCAACAAACGACAGGGTTGGTGGCTACACCTTC
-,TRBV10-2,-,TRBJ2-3,CASRFLTHGGSGTDTQYF,TGCGCCAGCAGATTCCTGACTCACGGAGGATCGGGCACAGATACGCAGTATTTT
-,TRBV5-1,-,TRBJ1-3,CASSFQGGDTIYF,TGCGCCAGCAGCTTTCAGGGCGGGGACACCATATATTTT
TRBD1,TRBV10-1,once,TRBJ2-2,CASTRDRATGELFF,TGCGCCAGCACCCGGGACAGGGCCACCGGGGAGCTGTTTTTT
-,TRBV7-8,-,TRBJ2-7,CASTKLAQLGEQYF,TGTGCCAGCACCAAACTAGCCCAATTAGGCGAGCAGTACTTC
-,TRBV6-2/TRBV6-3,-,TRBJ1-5,CASSYPSGAKNQPQHF,TGTGCCAGCAGTTACCCCTCAGGGGCCAAAAATCAGCCCCAGCATTTT
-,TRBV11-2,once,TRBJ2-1,CASSLNRFGGTGSYNEQFF,TGTGCCAGCAGCTTAAATAGGTTTGGTGGCACGGGATCTTACAATGAGCAGTTCTTC
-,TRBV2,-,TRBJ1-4,CASSESPYGNEKLFF,TGTGCCAGCAGTGAATCCCCCTACGGTAATGAAAAACTGTTTTTT
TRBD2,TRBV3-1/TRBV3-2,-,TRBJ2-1,CASSPAEREFNEQFF,TGTGCCAGCAGCCCAGCAGAGCGGGAGTTCAATGAGCAGTTCTTC
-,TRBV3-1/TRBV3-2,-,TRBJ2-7,CASSPAGRGDGEQYF,TGTGCCAGCAGCCCCGCCGGCAGGGGTGATGGCGAGCAGTACTTC
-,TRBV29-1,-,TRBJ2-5,CSVEELGETQYF,TGCAGCGTTGAAGAACTCGGAGAGACCCAGTACTTC
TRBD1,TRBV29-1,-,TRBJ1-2,CSAYGQGGSANYGYTF,TGCAGCGCCTATGGACAGGGAGGTAGTGCTAACTATGGCTACACCTTC
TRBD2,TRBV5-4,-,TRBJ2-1,CASSGSGSGEQFF,TGTGCCAGCAGCGGTAGCGGGAGCGGTGAGCAGTTCTTC
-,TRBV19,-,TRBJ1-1,CASRDSINTEAFF,TGTGCCAGTAGGGACAGCATAAACACTGAAGCTTTCTTT
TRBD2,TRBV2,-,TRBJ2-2,CASSEAGRGTSGRGANTGELFF,TGTGCCAGCAGTGAAGCAGGGAGGGGGACTAGCGGGAGAGGGGCGAACACCGGGGAGCTGTTTTTT
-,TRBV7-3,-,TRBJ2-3,CASSLTRSGIDTDTQYF,TGTGCCAGCAGCTTAACTCGGTCGGGGATTGACACAGATACGCAGTATTTT
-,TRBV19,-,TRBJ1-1,CASSLWAPGHKNTEAFF,TGTGCCAGTAGCCTCTGGGCCCCGGGACACAAGAACACTGAAGCTTTCTTT
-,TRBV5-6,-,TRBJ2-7,CASSSVGPGTTWYEQYF,TGTGCCAGCAGCTCAGTGGGGCCCGGTACCACCTGGTACGAGCAGTACTTC
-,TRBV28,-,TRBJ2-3,CASWGRYTDTQYF,TGTGCCAGCTGGGGGAGGTACACAGATACGCAGTATTTT